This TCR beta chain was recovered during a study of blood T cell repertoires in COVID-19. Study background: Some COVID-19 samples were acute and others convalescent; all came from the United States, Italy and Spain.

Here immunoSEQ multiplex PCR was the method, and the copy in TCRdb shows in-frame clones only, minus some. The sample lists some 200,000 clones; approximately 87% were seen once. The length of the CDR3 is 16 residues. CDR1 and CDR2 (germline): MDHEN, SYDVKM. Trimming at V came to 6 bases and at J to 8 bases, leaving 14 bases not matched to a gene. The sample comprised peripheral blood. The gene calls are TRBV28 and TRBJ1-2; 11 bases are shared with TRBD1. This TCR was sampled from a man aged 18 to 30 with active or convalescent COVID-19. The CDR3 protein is CASRPPTGTGGSGYTF. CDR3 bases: TGTGCCAGCAGGCCCCCCACAGGGACAGGGGGTAGCGGCTACACCTTC.